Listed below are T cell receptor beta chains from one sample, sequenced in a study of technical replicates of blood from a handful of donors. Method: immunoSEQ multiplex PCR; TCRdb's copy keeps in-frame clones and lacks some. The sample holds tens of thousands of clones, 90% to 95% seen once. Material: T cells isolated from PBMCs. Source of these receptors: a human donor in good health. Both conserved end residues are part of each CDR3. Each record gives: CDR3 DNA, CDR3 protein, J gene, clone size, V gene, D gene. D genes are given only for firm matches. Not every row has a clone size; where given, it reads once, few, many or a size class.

cdr3_nt: TGTGCCAGCTCACCACCTAAAAGGCGGACCTACGAGCAGTACTTC
cdr3_aa: CASSPPKRRTYEQYF
j_call: TRBJ2-7
clone_size: -
v_call: TRBV18
d_call: -

cdr3_nt: TGCGCCAGCAGCCAAGGGGTGATCCGACAGGGGGCGGTTAATCAGCCCCAGCATTTT
cdr3_aa: CASSQGVIRQGAVNQPQHF
j_call: TRBJ1-5
clone_size: -
v_call: TRBV4-1
d_call: TRBD1

cdr3_nt: TGCGCCAGCAGCGGGGGACTAGCGGGAATGTATGGCACAGATACGCAGTATTTT
cdr3_aa: CASSGGLAGMYGTDTQYF
j_call: TRBJ2-3
clone_size: -
v_call: TRBV5-1
d_call: TRBD2

cdr3_nt: TGTGCCAGCAGTGAGCCCGCCGGACGGGGGAGTGAGCAGTTCTTC
cdr3_aa: CASSEPAGRGSEQFF
j_call: TRBJ2-1
clone_size: -
v_call: TRBV6-1
d_call: -

cdr3_nt: TGCGCCAGCAGCCGAGAGGACACGGGAGTTGAAGCTTTCTTT
cdr3_aa: CASSREDTGVEAFF
j_call: TRBJ1-1
clone_size: -
v_call: TRBV4-1
d_call: -

cdr3_nt: TGTGCCAGCAGCTCCGACAGGAAGGCTGGAAACACCATATATTTT
cdr3_aa: CASSSDRKAGNTIYF
j_call: TRBJ1-3
clone_size: -
v_call: TRBV28
d_call: -

cdr3_nt: TGTGCCAGCCACCGGGGAGGCAGCAGGAACACTGAAGCTTTCTTT
cdr3_aa: CASHRGGSRNTEAFF
j_call: TRBJ1-1
clone_size: -
v_call: TRBV28
d_call: -

cdr3_nt: TGTGCCAGTAGTCCCCAGACTTTGGCTACGCAGTATTTT
cdr3_aa: CASSPQTLATQYF
j_call: TRBJ2-3
clone_size: -
v_call: TRBV19
d_call: -

cdr3_nt: TGTGCCAGCGTCGACAGGGGTGATGGCTACACCTTC
cdr3_aa: CASVDRGDGYTF
j_call: TRBJ1-2
clone_size: -
v_call: TRBV19
d_call: TRBD1

cdr3_nt: TGTGCCAGCAGTGTAAGCGGGGGGGTCAGTGAGCAGTTCTTC
cdr3_aa: CASSVSGGVSEQFF
j_call: TRBJ2-1
clone_size: -
v_call: TRBV2
d_call: TRBD2

cdr3_nt: TGCGCCAGCAGCTCCCAGGGGGCTTATGGCTACACCTTC
cdr3_aa: CASSSQGAYGYTF
j_call: TRBJ1-2
clone_size: -
v_call: TRBV5-1
d_call: TRBD1

cdr3_nt: TGTGCCAGTAGTCCTGGGACAGTTAACACCGGGGAGCTGTTTTTT
cdr3_aa: CASSPGTVNTGELFF
j_call: TRBJ2-2
clone_size: once
v_call: TRBV19
d_call: TRBD1

cdr3_nt: TGTGCCAGTAGTATCGGTCAGGAGAACACTGAAGCTTTCTTT
cdr3_aa: CASSIGQENTEAFF
j_call: TRBJ1-1
clone_size: -
v_call: TRBV19
d_call: -

cdr3_nt: TGTGCCAGTCTAGCACTAGCGGGGGGAACCACAGATACGCAGTATTTT
cdr3_aa: CASLALAGGTTDTQYF
j_call: TRBJ2-3
clone_size: -
v_call: TRBV2
d_call: TRBD2

cdr3_nt: TGTGCCAGCAGCACATTTACGTTACAGGGGGCGAACACCGGGGAGCTGTTTTTT
cdr3_aa: CASSTFTLQGANTGELFF
j_call: TRBJ2-2
clone_size: -
v_call: TRBV21-1
d_call: -

cdr3_nt: TGTGCCAGCAGCTTAGATTACCTAGTAGTGAGTGAGCAGTTCTTC
cdr3_aa: CASSLDYLVVSEQFF
j_call: TRBJ2-1
clone_size: once
v_call: TRBV11-2
d_call: -

cdr3_nt: TGTGCCAGCAGTGAAGGGGGGCGAGAAAAACTGTTTTTT
cdr3_aa: CASSEGGREKLFF
j_call: TRBJ1-4
clone_size: -
v_call: TRBV2
d_call: -

cdr3_nt: TGTGCCATCAGAAAGAGTAACAGTTACAACACCGGGGAGCTGTTTTTT
cdr3_aa: CAIRKSNSYNTGELFF
j_call: TRBJ2-2
clone_size: -
v_call: TRBV10-3
d_call: -

cdr3_nt: TGCGCCAGCAGCTTAGGGGGTCAGCACCTCGGTGAAGCTTTCTTT
cdr3_aa: CASSLGGQHLGEAFF
j_call: TRBJ1-1
clone_size: -
v_call: TRBV5-1
d_call: -

cdr3_nt: TGTGCCAGCAGTTACGCGGCGGGAGCATCCTACGAGCAGTACTTC
cdr3_aa: CASSYAAGASYEQYF
j_call: TRBJ2-7
clone_size: -
v_call: TRBV6-5
d_call: TRBD2

cdr3_nt: TGTGCCAGCAGTTTAGGGGAAGGACGGGGGGTCCGGCAAGCCTACGAGCAGTACTTC
cdr3_aa: CASSLGEGRGVRQAYEQYF
j_call: TRBJ2-7
clone_size: -
v_call: TRBV27
d_call: TRBD2

cdr3_nt: TGTGCCATCAAGGAATTAGCGGGAAACACCGGGGAGCTGTTTTTT
cdr3_aa: CAIKELAGNTGELFF
j_call: TRBJ2-2
clone_size: -
v_call: TRBV10-3
d_call: TRBD2

cdr3_nt: TGTGCCATCAGCCAGCAGGGGCTGAACAATGAGCAGTTCTTC
cdr3_aa: CAISQQGLNNEQFF
j_call: TRBJ2-1
clone_size: -
v_call: TRBV10-3
d_call: -

cdr3_nt: TGTGCCAGCAGTGATCCGGGGGAGGACACTGAAGCTTTCTTT
cdr3_aa: CASSDPGEDTEAFF
j_call: TRBJ1-1
clone_size: -
v_call: TRBV2
d_call: -

cdr3_nt: TGCGCCAGCAGCTTGGCAAAGGGGGGACTAGCGGGGTCAACGTCTTCCTACAATGAGCAGTTCTTC
cdr3_aa: CASSLAKGGLAGSTSSYNEQFF
j_call: TRBJ2-1
clone_size: -
v_call: TRBV5-1
d_call: TRBD2

cdr3_nt: TGTGCCAGTTCGGACCGGGGGATTAATACTCAAGAGACCCAGTACTTC
cdr3_aa: CASSDRGINTQETQYF
j_call: TRBJ2-5
clone_size: -
v_call: TRBV19
d_call: -

cdr3_nt: TGCGCCAGCAGCCCCCCAGGGAAAGGGGCTGGCTACACCTTC
cdr3_aa: CASSPPGKGAGYTF
j_call: TRBJ1-2
clone_size: -
v_call: TRBV4-1
d_call: -

cdr3_nt: TGTGCCAGCAGTCCTCCGGGGACAGCCCTAGCCAAAAACATTCAGTACTTC
cdr3_aa: CASSPPGTALAKNIQYF
j_call: TRBJ2-4
clone_size: -
v_call: TRBV28
d_call: TRBD1

cdr3_nt: TGCAGCGTTGAAGGAGGAGGGATCTCCAAGGCCTACGAGCAGTACTTC
cdr3_aa: CSVEGGGISKAYEQYF
j_call: TRBJ2-7
clone_size: -
v_call: TRBV29-1
d_call: -

cdr3_nt: TGCGCCAGCAGTTCAGGGGGCGGGGGTGAGCAGTTCTTC
cdr3_aa: CASSSGGGGEQFF
j_call: TRBJ2-1
clone_size: once
v_call: TRBV5-1
d_call: -